This T cell receptor (beta chain) stems from a study of blood T cell repertoires in COVID-19. As for the study in general: Italy, Spain and the United States were the sources of the convalescent and acute COVID-19 samples. Sample material is recorded as cDNA or gDNA derived from T cells, B-cell-depleted T cells, or PBMCs.

Trimming took 6 bases from V and 6 from J, leaving 19 bases between them. The CDR3 is made up of 15 amino acids. Germline CDR1 reads SNHLY; CDR2 reads FYNNEI. As handled by the study authors: Researchers report that nucleated cell counts were estimated from reference gene primer amplification. Clones were sequenced by immunoSEQ multiplex PCR, and TCRdb holds only the in-frame ones, with some missing. Clone size and V and J calls were adopted from that table, with D and trimming inferred from the DNA. The data contain about 110,000 clones, around 80% of them singletons. The sample consisted of peripheral blood. The chain recombines TRBV2 with TRBJ2-3; D may be TRBD1 (6 bases). This TCR came from a woman aged 80 or over with active or convalescent COVID-19. The CDR3 DNA reads as TGTGCCAGCAGCAAATCCCGGGACACGAAGGATACGCAGTATTTT. Protein sequence: CASSKSRDTKDTQYF.